The clone carrying this T cell receptor beta chain was recorded a few times. Its antigen is not identified. The entry originates in a study of CD8 T cells in ankylosing spondylitis. The V end lost 10 bases, the J end lost 6 bases, and 21 bases lay between the germline ends. The germline V gene has CDR1 MNHEY and CDR2 SMNVEV (reference sequence). The CDR3 loop spans 14 amino acids. As the method for making TCR beta libraries, quantitative 5'-RACE with molecular barcodes was used. TCRdb called the 5' RACE reads again in MiXCR, with one record for every CDR3 protein. There are 400,000 or so distinct CDR3 sequences in the sample; 25% to 30% occur only once, and 0.75% to 0.9% lies in the top ten. Study outcomes and limitations: For ankylosing spondylitis blood, a TCR beta motif of several highly homologous variants appeared characteristic.

This receptor was identified in a male donor with ankylosing spondylitis. The V call is TRBV27, the J call TRBJ1-1; the D is unclear. Sequencing used blood, either unsorted or a sorted T cell fraction (not recorded which). CDR3 bases: TGTGCCACCAAAACCCCGGGTTTTATTGCTGAAGCTTTCTTT. Its protein product is CATKTPGFIAEAFF.